This T cell receptor beta chain is drawn from a study of shared clonotypes between healthy human individuals. The CDR3 length is 15 residues. The ends were cut back, 2 bases at V and 2 bases at J, with 11 bases in the middle. Germline CDR1 reads MDHEN; CDR2 reads SYDVKM. Method: immunoSEQ multiplex PCR; TCRdb's copy keeps in-frame clones and lacks some. Altogether around 980,000 clones are present, around 78% being singletons, with the ten largest covering around 0.61%. The sequencing input was memory CD4+ T cells from PBMCs. Regarding subset: CD45RA-negative fraction. The chain links TRBV28 to TRBJ2-3, with D uncertain. The receptor comes from a man younger than 35 in good health. Some clones in this sample may be carry-over from other donors' samples. The CDR3 sequence: CASSLRGKPTDTQYF. For the CDR3, the DNA is TGTGCCAGCAGTTTACGCGGAAAACCCACAGATACGCAGTATTTT.